The rows below give T cell receptor beta chains drawn from one sample of a study of T cell repertoires in cytomegalovirus infection. TCRdb ran MiXCR on the reads and lists one entry per CDR3 protein. The data show about 360,000 distinct CDR3 sequences, with 15% to 20% seen just once and roughly 8.7% held by the top ten. The sample consisted of PBMCs. Receptor source: a human donor in good health (CMV status not recorded). Some clones in this sample may be carry-over from other donors' samples. The CDR3 runs from the conserved cysteine through the conserved F or W. A D gene is named only where the DNA matches it firmly. Not every row has a clone size; where given, it reads once, few, many or a size class.

j_gene,abundance,v_gene,d_gene,CDR3nt,CDR3aa
TRBJ1-2,many,TRBV7-6,-,TGTGCCAGCAGCCCCAAACTTGGTGGCGGCTACACCTTC,CASSPKLGGGYTF
TRBJ1-2,-,TRBV19,TRBD1,TGTGCCAGTACCCCCCAACAGGGGAGGGGAGGCTACACCTTC,CASTPQQGRGGYTF
TRBJ2-1,-,TRBV4-3,-,TGCGCCAGCAGCCAGGACCTAGTTTCCTTCGACTACAATGAGCAGTTCTTC,CASSQDLVSFDYNEQFF
TRBJ1-2,few,TRBV6-2/TRBV6-3,-,TGTGCCAGCACGCGAGGGGCTGGCTACACCTTC,CASTRGAGYTF
TRBJ1-3,many,TRBV7-2,-,TGTGCCAGCAGCTTACGCAGGGCTGGAAACACCATATATTTT,CASSLRRAGNTIYF
TRBJ1-5,few,TRBV27,-,TGTGCCAGCAGTCCGTTTGTCCGGTGGCCCCAGCATTTT,CASSPFVRWPQHF
TRBJ1-3,-,TRBV5-4,-,TGTGCCAGCAGCTTGGGCCCCAGCTCTGGAAACACCATATATTTT,CASSLGPSSGNTIYF
TRBJ2-5,many,TRBV7-2,TRBD1,TGTGCCAGCAGCCACGGGACAGGGGAAGAGACCCAGTACTTC,CASSHGTGEETQYF
TRBJ1-1,-,TRBV2,-,TGTGCCAGCAGTGAAAACAGGAACACTGAAGCTTTCTTT,CASSENRNTEAFF
TRBJ2-1,few,TRBV7-2,TRBD1,TGTGCCAGCAGCTCCGGGGACAGGTGGCGGAATGAGCAGTTCTTC,CASSSGDRWRNEQFF
TRBJ2-5,-,TRBV12-3/TRBV12-4,-,TGTGCCAGCAGTCTCCCAACAGGGTCCGGGACCCAGTACTTC,CASSLPTGSGTQYF
TRBJ1-5,many,TRBV4-1,-,TGCGCCAGCAGCCCTCAGTCCCGCATTACTAATCAGCCCCAGCATTTT,CASSPQSRITNQPQHF
TRBJ1-6,few,TRBV7-2,-,TGTGCCAGCAGCTTAGGGGTTGTGGGGACACCCCTCCACTTT,CASSLGVVGTPLHF
TRBJ2-5,-,TRBV6-2/TRBV6-3,-,TGTGCCAGCAGTTACTCTGGGAGTGATCCTGGCGAGACCCAGTACTTC,CASSYSGSDPGETQYF
TRBJ1-6,many,TRBV7-2,-,TGTGCCAGCAGCTTCAGAAGTAATTCACCCCTCCACTTT,CASSFRSNSPLHF
TRBJ2-5,many,TRBV25-1,-,TGTGCCAGCAGTGAATATTCGGAGACCCAGTACTTC,CASSEYSETQYF
TRBJ2-7,-,TRBV6-2/TRBV6-3,TRBD1,TGTGCCAGCACCGGACAGGCGCGACTCTACGAGCAGTACTTC,CASTGQARLYEQYF
TRBJ2-1,-,TRBV7-9,TRBD2,TGTGCCAGCAGCTTAGAACCAGCGGGAGTGGTCAATGAGCAGTTCTTC,CASSLEPAGVVNEQFF
TRBJ2-1,many,TRBV23-1,TRBD2,TGCGCCAGCAGTCAACTGGGACTAGCGGCCAACAATGAGCAGTTCTTC,CASSQLGLAANNEQFF
TRBJ2-5,many,TRBV7-2,-,TGTGCCAGCAGCTTAATATTCATGCCAAGAGAGACCCAGTACTTC,CASSLIFMPRETQYF
TRBJ2-1,once,TRBV12-3/TRBV12-4,TRBD2,TGTGCCAGCAGTTTAGCCACCGCAACTAGCGGGAGGGGGGATGAGCAGTTCTTC,CASSLATATSGRGDEQFF
TRBJ2-1,-,TRBV12-3/TRBV12-4,-,TGTGCCAGCAGGGGTAGCGGCGATGAGCAGTTCTTC,CASRGSGDEQFF
TRBJ1-3,-,TRBV20-1,-,TGCAGTGCTGCCGACAGTGGAAACACCATATATTTT,CSAADSGNTIYF
TRBJ2-7,many,TRBV7-2,TRBD2,TGTGCCAGCAGCCCGCGACTAGCGGGATTCTACGAGCAGTACTTC,CASSPRLAGFYEQYF
TRBJ2-7,few,TRBV6-2/TRBV6-3,-,TGTGCCAGCAGTTACAAGCGGGGACAAGACGAGCAGTACTTC,CASSYKRGQDEQYF
TRBJ2-5,few,TRBV5-1,-,TGCGCCAGCAGCTTGAGTCCCATTACGAAAGAGACCCAGTACTTC,CASSLSPITKETQYF
TRBJ1-1,few,TRBV5-1,-,TGCGCCAGCAGCGTACTACAGCGGAACACTGAAGCTTTCTTT,CASSVLQRNTEAFF
TRBJ1-3,many,TRBV7-8,-,TGTGCCAGCAGCTTAGGAAGCAGGGGTTATGGAAACACCATATATTTT,CASSLGSRGYGNTIYF
TRBJ2-7,few,TRBV20-1,TRBD2,TGCAGTGCTAGGAGGGCGGGAGGGCCCCCCGAGCAGTACTTC,CSARRAGGPPEQYF
TRBJ1-4,-,TRBV7-2,TRBD1,TGTGCCAGCAGCGAGGGACAGGGGATGGCAAAACTGTTTTTT,CASSEGQGMAKLFF
TRBJ1-4,many,TRBV18,TRBD1,TGTGCCAGCTCACCAAGACAGGGGAACGAAAAACTGTTTTTT,CASSPRQGNEKLFF
TRBJ1-4,many,TRBV7-2,-,TGTGCCAGCAGCCCCAGGGTAATGGAAAAACTGTTTTTT,CASSPRVMEKLFF
TRBJ2-1,few,TRBV20-1,-,TGCAGTGCCAGCGGGCCCTACAATGAGCAGTTCTTC,CSASGPYNEQFF
TRBJ2-7,few,TRBV6-1,-,TGTGCCAGCAGATTCTACACTACCTACGAGCAGTACTTC,CASRFYTTYEQYF
TRBJ2-1,-,TRBV24-1,TRBD2,TGTGCCACCAGTGATTCCGGGCGGGGGGAGGAAAATGAGCAGTTCTTC,CATSDSGRGEENEQFF
TRBJ1-1,-,TRBV3-1,-,TGTGCCAGCAGCCAGGTGGGTGAAGCTTTCTTT,CASSQVGEAFF
TRBJ1-1,-,TRBV19,TRBD1,TGTGCCAGTAGCCGGACAGGGGCTTCCACTGAAGCTTTCTTT,CASSRTGASTEAFF
TRBJ1-1,many,TRBV7-8,-,TGTGCCAGCAGCGGTCGCAAGGGTGAAGCTTTCTTT,CASSGRKGEAFF
TRBJ2-5,many,TRBV7-2,TRBD2,TGTGCCAGCAGCCACCTAGCGGTCCTACAAGAGACCCAGTACTTC,CASSHLAVLQETQYF